The 21 T cell receptor beta chains given below trace back to one sample, sequenced in a study of regulatory T cells in long-lasting Graves disease. Arm-PCR of CDR3 regions with iRepertoire HTBI primers generated TCR beta libraries. TCRdb re-derived calls from the multiplex PCR reads in MiXCR, one entry per CDR3 protein. The sample has approximately 440,000 distinct CDR3 sequences; about a quarter are singletons. The time point denotes: persistent/refractory GD, antithyroid drugs over 5 years with positive TRAb. Making the TCR library involved RNA that had been extracted from PBMCs. The sequencing here drew on peripheral blood mononuclear cells (PBMCs), taken when the disease was refractory, from a patient treated with antithyroid drugs. These receptors came from a female donor with Graves disease.

In its sample, this clonotype was seen many times. The J gene is TRBJ2-7, the V gene TRBV7-2; 7 bases align to TRBD2. The CDR3 length is 13 residues. The germline V gene encodes CDR1 SGHTA and CDR2 FQGNSA. The ends lost 6 bases at V and 0 bases at J; junction bases unmatched: 2. This chain's CDR3 is CASRPSGSYEQYF. CDR3 sequence (DNA): TGTGCCAGCAGACCTAGCGGCTCCTACGAGCAGTACTTC.

The table lists this clonotype with many counts. This rearrangement joins TRBV28 to TRBJ1-5, with 10 nucleotides matching TRBD1. V shed 9 bases, J shed 4 bases, and the junction held 12 bases outside the gene matches. Germline CDR1 MDHEN, CDR2 SYDVKM. CDR3 length: 16 amino acids. CDR3 region: CASSVPGQGINQPQHF. Here the CDR3 DNA reads TGTGCCAGTTCCGTACCGGGACAGGGGATTAATCAGCCCCAGCATTTT. Full variable domain (missing parts from reference TRBV28 and TRBJ1-5): DVKVTQSSRYLVKRTGEKVFLECVQDMDHENMFWYRQDPGLGLRLIYFSYDVKMKEKGDIPEGYSVSREKKERFSLILESASTNQTSMYLCASSVPGQGINQPQHFGDGTRLSIL.

This clonotype has a handful of counts. The chain employs TRBV7-8 and TRBJ2-7, with 11 bases lining up with TRBD2. The ends lost 5 bases at V and 0 bases at J; junction bases unmatched: 9. Germline CDR1 reads SGHVS; CDR2 reads FQNEAQ. The CDR3 is made up of 17 amino acids. DNA for the CDR3: TGTGCCAGCAGCCGGAAGGGGACTAGCGGTGCCTCCTACGAGCAGTACTTC. Translating it yields CASSRKGTSGASYEQYF.

This clonotype occurred many times. The chain uses TRBV20-1 and TRBJ2-5; 9 bases map to TRBD2. V was pared by 0 bases and J by 5 bases, with 7 bases of the junction left unmatched. The CDR3 is 15 residues long. The germline V gene has CDR1 DFQATT and CDR2 SNEGSKA (reference sequence). The chain's CDR3 is CSARDAGLARETQYF. The CDR3 DNA reads TGCAGTGCTAGAGACGCCGGACTAGCGCGGGAGACCCAGTACTTC.

This clonotype was observed a handful of times. The V and J genes are TRBV24-1 and TRBJ2-4, with D tentatively TRBD2 (7 bases). The V end lost 4 bases, the J end lost 2 bases, and 11 bases lay between the germline ends. CDR3 length: 15 residues. Germline V gives CDR1 KGHDR, CDR2 SFDVKD. The CDR3 sequence is CATSDGGTTKNIQYF. The CDR3 DNA is TGTGCCACCAGTGACGGGGGGACAACCAAAAACATTCAGTACTTC.

The chain has TRBV20-1 and TRBJ2-5; a weak D match, TRBD2 (6 bases). Deletions cut 3 bases from V and 5 bases from J, with 10 bases between. This CDR3 has 12 residues. Germline-derived CDR1 and CDR2 are DFQATT and SNEGSKA (reference sequence). As DNA, the CDR3 is TGCAGTGCTAGCGGGAGTTCGGAGACCCAGTACTTC. Protein: CSASGSSETQYF.

The chain has TRBV15 and TRBJ2-1, with 9 bases matching TRBD2. Germline CDR1 reads LNHNV; CDR2 reads YYDKDF (reference sequence). This CDR3 comprises 15 residues. The J segment lost 4 bases and the V segment lost 0 bases, leaving 1 base of the junction unmatched. The CDR3 is CATSRDTSGYNEQFF. The DNA for the CDR3 is TGTGCCACCAGCAGAGATACTAGCGGGTACAATGAGCAGTTCTTC. Drawing the rest from reference TRBV15 and TRBJ2-1, the complete variable domain is DAMVIQNPRYQVTQFGKPVTLSCSQTLNHNVMYWYQQKSSQAPKLLFHYYDKDFNNEADTPDNFQSRRPNTSFCFLDIRSPGLGDTAMYLCATSRDTSGYNEQFFGPGTRLTVL.

V is TRBV9 and J is TRBJ1-2; perhaps TRBD1 as D (6 bases). Per germline, CDR1 SGDLS and CDR2 YYNGEE. The germline V and J ends were trimmed by 4 bases and 6 bases, with 19 bases remaining between them. The CDR3 extends over 15 amino acids. In nucleotides, the CDR3 is TGTGCCAGCAGCCGACGGGGAACAGGGATTCATGGCTACACCTTC. Its translation: CASSRRGTGIHGYTF.

This clonotype was recorded many times. The CDR3 here is CASKGAGWNEQYF. CDR3 nucleotides: TGTGCCAGCAAAGGCGCCGGTTGGAACGAGCAGTACTTC. J is TRBJ2-7 and V is TRBV12-3 or TRBV12-4, with D unresolved. This CDR3 contains 13 residues. Deletions cut 7 bases from V and 5 bases from J, with 15 bases between.

This clonotype has at least ten counts. V and J are TRBV19 and TRBJ1-2; D might be TRBD1 (5 bases). CDR1 and CDR2 from the germline V gene are LNHDA and SQIVND (reference sequence). Trimming removed 5 bases at V and 5 bases at J, with 18 bases between. The CDR3 covers 15 residues. CDR3 sequence: CASSSGTENWYGYTF. The CDR3, as DNA: TGTGCCAGTAGTTCCGGGACGGAGAACTGGTATGGCTACACCTTC.

Only a few counts were recorded for this clonotype. This chain uses TRBV7-3 with TRBJ1-1; 11 bases match TRBD1. With V trimmed by 5 bases and J by 0 bases, 5 bases remained unmatched. The CDR3 covers 16 residues. Germline loops: CDR1 SGHTA, CDR2 FQGTGA. The CDR3 sequence: CASSPGQGAVNTEAFF. The CDR3 DNA follows: TGTGCCAGCAGCCCAGGACAGGGGGCTGTGAACACTGAAGCTTTCTTT.

With respect to this clonotype: A clone one base away is much larger, so this may be a read error. V gene TRBV20-1 combines with J gene TRBJ2-7; D might be TRBD2 (6 bases). The CDR3 contains 13 residues. V dropped 5 bases and J dropped 3 bases, with 14 bases sitting between them. Germline assignment: CDR1 DFQATT and CDR2 SNEGSKA (reference sequence). This chain's CDR3 is CSAAPSENYEQYF. As DNA, the CDR3 is TGCAGTGCTGCCCCTAGCGAGAACTACGAGCAGTACTTC.

The V call is TRBV12-3 or TRBV12-4, the J call TRBJ2-7, with a tentative D call TRBD1 (5 bases). CDR3 length equals 12 residues. Trimming left V 5 bases short and J 6 bases short, with 11 bases between. The CDR3 DNA is TGTGCCAGCAGTAAGGGGCGTTTCGAGCAGTACTTC. This translates into CASSKGRFEQYF.

The sample holds a few counts of this clonotype. The chain joins TRBV5-4 to TRBJ2-2, with 7 bases fitting TRBD2. J lost 4 bases, V lost 5 bases, and 11 bases had no gene match. This CDR3 contains 16 residues. Per the germline V gene, CDR1 is SGHNT and CDR2 is YYREEE (reference sequence). The CDR3 DNA reads TGTGCCAGCAGGATCGGCCTAGCGGAACCCACCGGGGAGCTGTTTTTT. It specifies CASRIGLAEPTGELFF.

The table lists this clonotype with a few counts. V is TRBV28 and J is TRBJ2-4; D may be TRBD1 or TRBD2 (5 bases each). The CDR3 length is 18 residues. CDR1 and CDR2 (germline): MDHEN, SYDVKM. The germline V and J ends were trimmed by 6 bases and 0 bases, with 21 bases remaining between them. The DNA for the CDR3 is TGTGCCAGCAGCAACCTATCCCCGGGACCTTTAGCCAAAAACATTCAGTACTTC. It is translated as CASSNLSPGPLAKNIQYF.

This clonotype was observed a handful of times. The genes are TRBV19 and TRBJ2-7, with TRBD2 matching over 9 bases. Trimming at V came to 10 bases and at J to 4 bases, leaving 17 bases not matched to a gene. Germline lookup yields CDR1 LNHDA and CDR2 SQIVND (reference sequence). The CDR3 extends over 16 amino acids. In nucleotides, the CDR3 is TGTGCCACATTCGATCGGAAGGCTAGCGGGAAATACGAGCAGTACTTC. Protein sequence: CATFDRKASGKYEQYF.

The gene calls are TRBV19 and TRBJ2-2; tentatively, D is TRBD2 (5 bases). This CDR3 has 14 residues. The V gene lost 7 bases and the J gene lost 6 bases, with 15 bases spanning the gap. The V gene's germline CDR1 is LNHDA and CDR2 SQIVND (reference sequence). Here the CDR3 reads CASKASQAAGELFF. DNA of the CDR3: TGTGCCAGTAAAGCTAGCCAAGCCGCCGGGGAGCTGTTTTTT.

J is TRBJ2-7 and V is TRBV7-3; D is uncertain. Trimming shortened V by 2 bases and J by 5 bases, and 10 bases separated the two germline ends. Germline values: CDR1 SGHTA, CDR2 FQGTGA. CDR3 size: 13 residues. CDR3 in DNA: TGTGCCAGCAGCTTACAGGCGAACCACGAGCAGTACTTC. This sequence encodes CASSLQANHEQYF. The full variable domain, rest sourced from reference TRBV7-3 and TRBJ2-7, is GAGVSQTPSNKVTEKGKYVELRCDPISGHTALYWYRQSLGQGPEFLIYFQGTGAADDSGLPNDRFFAVRPEGSVSTLKIQRTERGDSAVYLCASSLQANHEQYFGPGTRLTVT.

The chain has TRBV28 and TRBJ2-7; D remains unclear. The V end was cut by 6 bases, the J end by 3 bases, with 9 bases between. Germline CDR1 and CDR2: MDHEN and SYDVKM. This CDR3 is built from 12 residues. The CDR3 reads CASRGKLYEQYF. The DNA of the CDR3 is TGTGCCAGCAGAGGGAAGCTCTACGAGCAGTACTTC.

This clonotype was detected many times. This sequence joins TRBV6-1 and TRBJ2-2; D is possibly TRBD2 (6 bases). V gave up 2 bases and J gave up 5 bases, with 18 bases separating them. Looked up from germline, CDR1 is MNHNS and CDR2 is SASEGT. The CDR3 length is 17 residues. CDR3 sequence: CASSEYMSGDLTGELFF. CDR3 sequence (DNA): TGTGCCAGCAGTGAATATATGTCGGGGGACCTAACCGGGGAGCTGTTTTTT.

The rearrangement joins TRBV7-9 to TRBJ1-4; D not resolved. The CDR3 is 15 residues long. The V and J ends lost 4 bases and 3 bases respectively, with 12 bases between them. Germline-derived CDR1 and CDR2 are SEHNR and FQNEAQ (reference sequence). CDR3 sequence reads: CASSSRREPNEKLFF. As DNA, the CDR3 is TGTGCCAGCAGCTCCCGACGCGAACCTAATGAAAAACTGTTTTTT.